This paragraph reports one T cell receptor (beta chain). Its specificity is not known. Having ophthalmopathy, the donors showed moderate-to-severe activity, CAS ≥3 and NOSPECS ≥4, with disease lasting under 3 months. No donor had other autoimmune disease, uncontrolled infection, pregnancy or lactation. The authors used Ficoll-Paque density gradient centrifugation to separate PBMCs. The input was 8.5 to 10 ml of fresh peripheral blood. Trimming removed 3 bases at V and 2 bases at J, with 10 bases between. The CDR3 has 14 residues. Germline V gene lookup returns CDR1 SGHDN and CDR2 FVKESK. This entry is derived from a study of Graves' ophthalmopathy and Graves' hyperthyroidism. Study-wide findings and caveats: At 60% to 71% sensitivity and approximately 72% specificity, the model predicted progression of the ophthalmopathy.

RNA transcripts yielded amplified TCR beta CDR3 regions. Investigators did first-round RT-PCR with HTBI primers, then second-round multiplex PCR. Using its own MiXCR run on the multiplex PCR reads, TCRdb lists one record per CDR3 protein. The sample has about 700,000 distinct CDR3 sequences, 40% seen once. The chain employs TRBV14 and TRBJ1-1, with unresolved D. The TCR sequence derives from an adult man with Graves' ophthalmopathy. The sequenced sample consisted of peripheral blood. The chain's CDR3 is CASSQRAINTEAFF. The CDR3 DNA follows: TGTGCCAGCAGCCAGAGAGCCATTAACACTGAAGCTTTCTTT.